The source of this TCR beta chain is a study of cytomegalovirus exposure and HLA in healthy donors. In the study overall: Findings of an earlier analysis included some 120 million unique TCR beta sequences from around 180 million T cells. General study results and limits: The authors assumed roughly uniform sequencing depth across donors for presence/absence analyses. Some segments of the V type, notably TRBV6-2 and TRBV6-3, were excluded as indistinguishable.

PCR primers comprised 60 Vbeta and 13 Jbeta primers. Repertoires were generated with immunoSEQ multiplex PCR, while TCRdb's copy carries only in-frame clones and drops some. The table includes some 120,000 clones, roughly 80% detected once. V lost 6 bases, J lost 2 bases, and 4 bases stayed unmatched. The CDR3 has 15 amino acids. The germline V gene encodes CDR1 LNHDA and CDR2 SQIVND (reference sequence). This clone was recorded a few times. Its target is not known. The receptor was derived from a woman aged 50 to 65 in good health and CMV-seronegative. This sequence joins TRBV19 and TRBJ2-6, with TRBD1 matching over 7 bases. Sample: PBMCs. The CDR3: CASSNDRAGANVLTF. Here the CDR3 DNA reads TGTGCCAGTAGCAACGACAGGGCTGGGGCCAACGTCCTGACTTTC. Combining the CDR3 with reference TRBV19 and TRBJ2-6 gives the whole variable domain DGGITQSPKYLFRKEGQNVTLSCEQNLNHDAMYWYRQDPGQGLRLIYYSQIVNDFQKGDIAEGYSVSREKKESFPLTVTSAQKNPTAFYLCASSNDRAGANVLTFGAGSRLTVL.